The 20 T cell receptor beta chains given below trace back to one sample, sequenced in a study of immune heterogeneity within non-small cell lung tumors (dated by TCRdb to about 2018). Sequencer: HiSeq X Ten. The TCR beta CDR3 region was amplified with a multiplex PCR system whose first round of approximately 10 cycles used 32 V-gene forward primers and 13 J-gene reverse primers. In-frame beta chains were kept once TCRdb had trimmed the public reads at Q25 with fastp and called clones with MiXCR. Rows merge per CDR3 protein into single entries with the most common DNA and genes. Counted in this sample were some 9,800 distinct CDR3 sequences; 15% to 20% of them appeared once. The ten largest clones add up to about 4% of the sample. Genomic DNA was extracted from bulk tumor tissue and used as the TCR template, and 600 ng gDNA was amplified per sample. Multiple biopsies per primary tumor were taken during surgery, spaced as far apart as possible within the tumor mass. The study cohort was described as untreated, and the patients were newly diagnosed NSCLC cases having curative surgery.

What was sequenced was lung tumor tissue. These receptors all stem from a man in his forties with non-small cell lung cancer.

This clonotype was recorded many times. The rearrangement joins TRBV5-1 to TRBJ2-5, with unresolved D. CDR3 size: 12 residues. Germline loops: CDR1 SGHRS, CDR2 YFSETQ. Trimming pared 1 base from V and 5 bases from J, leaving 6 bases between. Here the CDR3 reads CASSLSWETQYF. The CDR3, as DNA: TGCGCCAGCAGCTTGTCGTGGGAGACCCAGTACTTC.

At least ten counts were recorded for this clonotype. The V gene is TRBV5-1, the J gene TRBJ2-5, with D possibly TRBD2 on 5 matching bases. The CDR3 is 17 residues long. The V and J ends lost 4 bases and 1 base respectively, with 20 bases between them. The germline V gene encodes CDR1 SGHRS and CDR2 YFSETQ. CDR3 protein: CASSNFGTSWGQETQYF. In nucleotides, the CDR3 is TGCGCCAGCAGCAACTTTGGAACTAGTTGGGGCCAAGAGACCCAGTACTTC.

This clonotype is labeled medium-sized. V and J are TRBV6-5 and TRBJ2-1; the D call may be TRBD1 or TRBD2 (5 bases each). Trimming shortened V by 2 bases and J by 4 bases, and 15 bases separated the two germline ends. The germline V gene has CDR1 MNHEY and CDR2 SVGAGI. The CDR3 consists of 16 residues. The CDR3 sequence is CASSYVGVWVYNEQFF. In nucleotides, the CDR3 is TGTGCCAGCAGTTACGTGGGGGTTTGGGTATACAATGAGCAGTTCTTC.

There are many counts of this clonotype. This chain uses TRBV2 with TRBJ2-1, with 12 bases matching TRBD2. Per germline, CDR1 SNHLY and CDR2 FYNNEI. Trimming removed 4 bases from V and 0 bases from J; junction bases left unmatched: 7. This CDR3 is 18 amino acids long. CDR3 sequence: CASSVGLAGLYSYNEQFF. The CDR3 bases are TGTGCCAGCAGTGTTGGACTAGCGGGACTCTACTCCTACAATGAGCAGTTCTTC.

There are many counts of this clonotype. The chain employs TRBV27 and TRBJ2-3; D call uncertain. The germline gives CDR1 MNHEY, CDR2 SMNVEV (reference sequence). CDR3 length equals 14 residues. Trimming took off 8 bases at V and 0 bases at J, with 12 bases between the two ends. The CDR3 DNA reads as TGTGCCAGCCGTATACCTACTAGCACAGATACGCAGTATTTT. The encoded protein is CASRIPTSTDTQYF.

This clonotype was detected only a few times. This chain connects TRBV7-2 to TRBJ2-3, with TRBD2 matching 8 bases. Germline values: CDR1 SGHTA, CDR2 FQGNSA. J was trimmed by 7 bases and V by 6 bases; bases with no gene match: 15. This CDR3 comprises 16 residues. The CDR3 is CASSPRPGLGIHTQYF. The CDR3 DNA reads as TGTGCCAGCAGTCCCCGACCGGGACTAGGTATCCATACGCAGTATTTT.

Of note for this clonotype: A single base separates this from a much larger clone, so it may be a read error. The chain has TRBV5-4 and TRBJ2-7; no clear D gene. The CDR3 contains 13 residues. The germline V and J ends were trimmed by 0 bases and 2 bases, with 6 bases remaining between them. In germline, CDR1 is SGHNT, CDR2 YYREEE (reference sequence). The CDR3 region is CASSLDHTYEQYF. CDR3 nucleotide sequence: TGTGCCAGCAGCTTGGATCATACCTACGAGCAGTACTTC.

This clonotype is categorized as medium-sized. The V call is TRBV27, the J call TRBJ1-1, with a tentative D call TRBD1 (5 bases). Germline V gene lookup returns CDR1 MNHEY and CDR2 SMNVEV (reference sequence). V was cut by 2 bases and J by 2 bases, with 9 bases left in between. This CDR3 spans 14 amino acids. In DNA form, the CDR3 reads TGTGCCAGCAGTTTAGAGCAGGGAAACACTGAAGCTTTCTTT. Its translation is CASSLEQGNTEAFF.

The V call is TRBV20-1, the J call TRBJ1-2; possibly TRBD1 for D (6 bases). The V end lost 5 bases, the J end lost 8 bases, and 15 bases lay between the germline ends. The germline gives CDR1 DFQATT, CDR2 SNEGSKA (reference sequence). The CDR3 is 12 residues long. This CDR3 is CSAAPLQGGYTF. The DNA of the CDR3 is TGCAGTGCTGCTCCACTCCAGGGGGGCTACACCTTC.

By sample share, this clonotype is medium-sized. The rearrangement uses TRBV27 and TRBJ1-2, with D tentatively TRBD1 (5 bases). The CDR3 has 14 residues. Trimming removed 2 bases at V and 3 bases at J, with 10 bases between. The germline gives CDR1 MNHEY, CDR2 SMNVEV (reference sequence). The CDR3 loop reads CASSLRQRHYGYTF. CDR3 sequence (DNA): TGTGCCAGCAGTTTAAGACAGAGGCACTATGGCTACACCTTC.

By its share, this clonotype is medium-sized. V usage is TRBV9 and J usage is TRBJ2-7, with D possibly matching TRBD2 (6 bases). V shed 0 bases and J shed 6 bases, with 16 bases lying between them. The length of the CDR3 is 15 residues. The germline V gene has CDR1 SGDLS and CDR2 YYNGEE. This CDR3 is CASSVAEGTQGEQYF. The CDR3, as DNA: TGTGCCAGCAGCGTAGCCGAGGGGACTCAGGGCGAGCAGTACTTC.

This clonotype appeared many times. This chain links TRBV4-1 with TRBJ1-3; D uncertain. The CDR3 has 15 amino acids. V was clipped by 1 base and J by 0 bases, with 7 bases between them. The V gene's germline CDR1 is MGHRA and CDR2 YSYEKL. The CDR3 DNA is TGCGCCAGCAGCCAAGGACTGAGCTCTGGAAACACCATATATTTT. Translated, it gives CASSQGLSSGNTIYF.

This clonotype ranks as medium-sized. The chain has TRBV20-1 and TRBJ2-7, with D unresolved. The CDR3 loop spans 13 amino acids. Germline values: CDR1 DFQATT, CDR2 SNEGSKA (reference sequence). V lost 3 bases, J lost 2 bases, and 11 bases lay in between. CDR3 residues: CSASVTKPYEQYF. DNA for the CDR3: TGCAGTGCTAGCGTTACTAAACCCTACGAGCAGTACTTC.

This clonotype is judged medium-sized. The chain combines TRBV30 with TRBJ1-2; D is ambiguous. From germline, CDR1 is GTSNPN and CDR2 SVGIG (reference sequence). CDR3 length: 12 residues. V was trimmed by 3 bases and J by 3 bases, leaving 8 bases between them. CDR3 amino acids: CAWSREDYGYTF. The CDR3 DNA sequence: TGTGCCTGGAGCCGGGAAGACTATGGCTACACCTTC.

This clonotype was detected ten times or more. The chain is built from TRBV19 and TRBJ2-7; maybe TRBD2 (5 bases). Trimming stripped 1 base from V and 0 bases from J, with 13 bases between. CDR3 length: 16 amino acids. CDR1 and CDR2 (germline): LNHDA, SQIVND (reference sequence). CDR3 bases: TGTGCCAGTAGTATAGCCAGGAGGCCCTGCTCCTACGAGCAGTACTTC. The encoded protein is CASSIARRPCSYEQYF.

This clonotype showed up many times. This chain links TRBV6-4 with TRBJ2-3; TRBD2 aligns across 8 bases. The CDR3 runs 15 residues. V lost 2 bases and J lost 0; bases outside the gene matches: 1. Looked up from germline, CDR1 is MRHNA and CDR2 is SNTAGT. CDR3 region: CASSDVAGSTDTQYF. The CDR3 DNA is TGTGCCAGCAGTGACGTAGCGGGGAGCACAGATACGCAGTATTTT.

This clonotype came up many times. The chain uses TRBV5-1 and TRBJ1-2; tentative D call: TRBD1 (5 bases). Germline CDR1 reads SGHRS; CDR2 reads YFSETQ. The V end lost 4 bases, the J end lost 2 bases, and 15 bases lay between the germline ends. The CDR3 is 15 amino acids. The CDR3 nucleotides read TGCGCCAGCAGCGTGCAAGGAGGGGCCAACTATGGCTACACCTTC. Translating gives CASSVQGGANYGYTF. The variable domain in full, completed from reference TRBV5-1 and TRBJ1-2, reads KAGVTQTPRYLIKTRGQQVTLSCSPISGHRSVSWYQQTPGQGLQFLFEYFSETQRNKGNFPGRFSGRQFSNSRSEMNVSTLELGDSALYLCASSVQGGANYGYTFGSGTRLTVV.

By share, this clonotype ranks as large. CDR3 sequence (DNA): TGTGCCTGGAGTAGGGACAGGCCCTACGAGCAGTACTTC. Protein sequence: CAWSRDRPYEQYF. V usage is TRBV30 and J usage is TRBJ2-7, with 8 positions matching TRBD1. CDR3 length: 13 amino acids. CDR1 and CDR2 (germline): GTSNPN, SVGIG (reference sequence). Unmatched junction bases numbered 2, after V lost 2 bases and J lost 2 bases. The whole variable domain, remainder taken from reference TRBV30 and TRBJ2-7, is SQTIHQWPATLVQPVGSPLSLECTVEGTSNPNLYWYRQAAGRGLQLLFYSVGIGQISSEVPQNLSASRPQDRQFILSSKKLLLSDSGFYLCAWSRDRPYEQYFGPGTRLTVT.

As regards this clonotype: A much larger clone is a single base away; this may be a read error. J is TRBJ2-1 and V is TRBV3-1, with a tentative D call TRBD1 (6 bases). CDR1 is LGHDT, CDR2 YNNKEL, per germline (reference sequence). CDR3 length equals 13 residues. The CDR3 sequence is CASSQAGDNELFF. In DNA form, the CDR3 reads TGTGCCAGCAGCCAAGCAGGGGACAATGAGCTGTTCTTC.

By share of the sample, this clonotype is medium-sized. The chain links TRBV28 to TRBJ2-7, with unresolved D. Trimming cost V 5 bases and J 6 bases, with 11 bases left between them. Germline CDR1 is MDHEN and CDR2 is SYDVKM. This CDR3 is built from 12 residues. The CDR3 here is CASSRRLPEQYF. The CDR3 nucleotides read TGTGCCAGCAGTCGAAGGCTCCCCGAGCAGTACTTC.